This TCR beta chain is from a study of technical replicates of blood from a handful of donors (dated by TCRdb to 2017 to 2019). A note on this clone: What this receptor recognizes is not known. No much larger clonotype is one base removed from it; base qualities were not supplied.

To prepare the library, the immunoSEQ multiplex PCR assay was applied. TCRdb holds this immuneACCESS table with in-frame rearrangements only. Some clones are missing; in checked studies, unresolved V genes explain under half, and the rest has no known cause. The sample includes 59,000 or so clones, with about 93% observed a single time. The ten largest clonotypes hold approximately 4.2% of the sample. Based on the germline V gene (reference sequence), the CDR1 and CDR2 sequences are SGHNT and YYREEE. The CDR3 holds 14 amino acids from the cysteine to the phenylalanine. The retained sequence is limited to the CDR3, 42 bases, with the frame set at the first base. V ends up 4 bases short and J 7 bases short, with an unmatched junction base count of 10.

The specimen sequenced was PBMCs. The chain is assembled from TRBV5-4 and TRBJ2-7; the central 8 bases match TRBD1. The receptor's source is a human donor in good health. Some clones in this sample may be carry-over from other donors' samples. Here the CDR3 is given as CASSTGQGAGEQYF. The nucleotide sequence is TGTGCCAGCAGCACCGGGCAGGGGGCAGGGGAGCAGTACTTC.